The clone carrying this TCR beta chain was found a few times. Its antigen is not identified. The germline V and J ends were trimmed by 8 bases and 0 bases, with 14 bases remaining between them. The CDR3 covers 14 residues. Germline V gene data show CDR1 as MNHEY and CDR2 as SVGEGT. This specimen belongs to a study of T cells in Graves' hyperthyroidism and ophthalmopathy. Amplification targeted TCR beta CDR3 regions from RNA transcripts. The HTBI primer set served for first-round RT-PCR of the TCR CDR3. In TCRdb, the multiplex PCR reads were re-called with MiXCR into one record per CDR3 protein. The sample shows fewer than 650,000 distinct CDR3 sequences, roughly 15% of them seen only once. Study-level results: Blood also carried most thyroid clonotypes expanded above 0.001. Ophthalmopathy could be told apart from stable hyperthyroidism with a 13 V-J model. Ophthalmopathy, as predicted by the model, came a median roughly 6.3 months after the prediction.

This sequence joins TRBV6-2 or TRBV6-3 and TRBJ2-7; D is ambiguous. The TCR sequence derives from a woman aged 35 to 49 with Graves' ophthalmopathy. Specimen: blood. CDR3 protein: CASGNDQSSYEQYF. The DNA for the CDR3 is TGTGCCAGCGGTAACGACCAGAGCTCCTACGAGCAGTACTTC.